Following are 21 T cell receptor beta chains from one sample sequenced in a study of cytomegalovirus exposure and HLA in healthy donors. It was with 60 Vbeta and 13 Jbeta primers that the PCR ran. Some clones are missing from TCRdb's copy, which holds only in-frame ones; the method was immunoSEQ multiplex PCR. Of about 160,000 clones listed, 70% to 80% are singletons. Material: PBMCs. The receptors stem from a man between 60 and 75 years old in good health and CMV-seronegative.

The chain joins TRBV7-8 to TRBJ1-1; maybe TRBD1 (6 bases). The V and J ends lost 5 bases and 5 bases respectively, with 15 bases between them. The CDR3 sequence is 14 residues long. CDR1 SGHVS and CDR2 FQNEAQ come from the germline V gene. CDR3 DNA: TGTGCCAGCAGCCTCCCAGGGGAGGGGACTGAAGCTTTCTTT. Protein: CASSLPGEGTEAFF.

This chain links TRBV7-3 with TRBJ2-1; 7 bases are a match to TRBD2. The germline V gene encodes CDR1 SGHTA and CDR2 FQGTGA. Trimming at V came to 4 bases and at J to 4 bases, leaving 7 bases not matched to a gene. The CDR3 runs 15 residues. The CDR3 region has the DNA TGTGCCAGCAGCTCCAGTAGCGGGCGATACAATGAGCAGTTCTTC. It encodes CASSSSSGRYNEQFF.

The chain recombines TRBV29-1 with TRBJ2-3, with D possibly TRBD1 on 7 matching bases. CDR1 SQVTM and CDR2 ANQGSEA come from the germline V gene. The CDR3 loop spans 14 amino acids. Here the CDR3 reads CSHAGQSSTDTQYF. In nucleotides, the CDR3 is TGCAGTCACGCGGGACAGTCTAGCACAGATACGCAGTATTTT.

The rearrangement joins TRBV7-7 to TRBJ2-5; TRBD2 matches 8 bases. With V trimmed by 1 base and J by 5 bases, 6 bases remained unmatched. The CDR3 has 15 amino acids. CDR1 and CDR2 from the germline V gene are SSHAT and FNYEAQ (reference sequence). CDR3 residues: CASSLEGLGVETQYF. As DNA, the CDR3 is TGTGCCAGCAGCTTAGAGGGACTAGGGGTCGAGACCCAGTACTTC. Full variable domain (missing parts from reference TRBV7-7 and TRBJ2-5): GAGVSQSPRYKVTKRGQDVTLRCDPISSHATLYWYQQALGQGPEFLTYFNYEAQPDKSGLPSDRFSAERPEGSISTLTIQRTEQRDSAMYRCASSLEGLGVETQYFGPGTRLLVL.

The rearrangement joins TRBV9 to TRBJ2-2, with D hard to call. Germline assignment: CDR1 SGDLS and CDR2 YYNGEE. The CDR3 is 16 residues long. Trimming removed 0 bases from V and 3 bases from J, with 12 bases in between. Written as DNA, the CDR3 is TGTGCCAGCAGCGTAGACCCAGGCTCGGACACCGGGGAGCTGTTTTTT. It is translated as CASSVDPGSDTGELFF.

The chain has TRBV7-8 and TRBJ2-7; D is perhaps TRBD2 (6 bases). Deletions cut 1 base from V and 2 bases from J, with 9 bases between. The CDR3 totals 14 residues. Germline-derived CDR1 and CDR2 are SGHVS and FQNEAQ. CDR3 in amino acids: CASSLGGDPYEQYF. DNA of the CDR3: TGTGCCAGCAGCTTAGGGGGGGACCCCTACGAGCAGTACTTC.

V is TRBV6-5 and J is TRBJ1-3; no firm D call. V dropped 2 bases and J dropped 0 bases, with 8 bases sitting between them. CDR3 size: 15 residues. Germline CDR1 MNHEY, CDR2 SVGAGI. The CDR3 reads CASSYQSNSGNTIYF. For the CDR3, the DNA is TGTGCCAGCAGTTACCAGTCCAACTCTGGAAACACCATATATTTT.

CDR3 bases: TGCGCCAGCAGTCGCGGGCTCGAGACCCAGTACTTC. It specifies CASSRGLETQYF. V and J are TRBV23-1 and TRBJ2-5, with D possibly TRBD2 on 5 matching bases. TRBV23-1 is noted as an ORF with a role that remains uncertain. The CDR3 extends over 12 amino acids. The V and J ends lost 4 bases and 5 bases respectively, with 8 bases between them.

V gene TRBV7-9 combines with J gene TRBJ1-2; D is unclear. Germline CDR1 is SEHNR and CDR2 is FQNEAQ (reference sequence). Trimming took off 1 base at V and 2 bases at J, with 5 bases between the two ends. The CDR3 is made up of 13 amino acids. CDR3 sequence reads: CASSLERNYGYTF. Here the CDR3 DNA reads TGTGCCAGCAGCTTAGAGCGGAACTATGGCTACACCTTC. Full variable domain (rest looked up from reference TRBV7-9 and TRBJ1-2): DTGVSQNPRHKITKRGQNVTFRCDPISEHNRLYWYRQTLGQGPEFLTYFQNEAQLEKSRLLSDRFSAERPKGSFSTLEIQRTEQGDSAMYLCASSLERNYGYTFGSGTRLTVV.

The rearrangement links TRBV25-1 to TRBJ2-3, with TRBD2 matching over 10 bases. Per germline, CDR1 MGHDK and CDR2 SYGVNS. CDR3 length equals 17 residues. J lost 0 bases, V lost 0 bases, and 3 bases had no gene match. The CDR3 reads CASSEYVAGGSTDTQYF. The CDR3, as DNA: TGTGCCAGCAGTGAATATGTAGCGGGGGGCAGCACAGATACGCAGTATTTT.

CDR3 sequence (DNA): TGTGCCAGCAGCGAACCGGACAGGCCGACCTACGAGCAGTACTTC. It specifies CASSEPDRPTYEQYF. The V gene is TRBV6-6, the J gene TRBJ2-7, with 7 nucleotides matching TRBD1. V was clipped by 6 bases and J by 2 bases; unmatched bases: 10. Germline V CDR1 and CDR2: MNHNY, SVGAGI (reference sequence). The CDR3 length is 15 residues.

V usage is TRBV27 and J usage is TRBJ2-7, with D unresolved. Germline V gene lookup returns CDR1 MNHEY and CDR2 SMNVEV (reference sequence). The CDR3 has 16 amino acids. Trimming took off 6 bases at V and 2 bases at J, with 20 bases between the two ends. CDR3 nucleotides: TGTGCCAGCAGACCCTTGGCAGTGATCCAAACCTACGAGCAGTACTTC. Translation: CASRPLAVIQTYEQYF.

The DNA for the CDR3 is TGTGCCAGCAGTTTACAGGGAAGCACTGAAGCTTTCTTT. As protein: CASSLQGSTEAFF. The V and J genes are TRBV11-2 and TRBJ1-1, with D tentatively TRBD1 (6 bases). CDR3 length: 13 amino acids. V lost 6 bases to trimming and J lost 4 bases, with 12 bases between them. The germline V gene has CDR1 SGHAT and CDR2 FQNNGV.

This chain links TRBV6-1 with TRBJ2-1; the D gene is possibly TRBD2 (6 bases). Trimming took off 6 bases at V and 5 bases at J, with 14 bases between the two ends. The CDR3 length is 14 residues. The V gene's germline CDR1 is MNHNS and CDR2 SASEGT. The CDR3 sequence is CASRRRDPNNEQFF. The CDR3 coding sequence is TGTGCCAGCAGGAGGCGGGACCCGAACAATGAGCAGTTCTTC.

This chain joins TRBV7-2 and TRBJ2-3; 11 bases are shared with TRBD2. CDR3 length: 15 amino acids. V lost 3 bases and J lost 12; bases outside the gene matches: 11. Germline V gene lookup returns CDR1 SGHTA and CDR2 FQGNSA. The CDR3 DNA sequence: TGTGCCAGCAGCTTCCATTTCCTAGCGGGAGGTCTTCAGTATTTT. This encodes CASSFHFLAGGLQYF.

This clone occurred once. The CDR3 loop is CASRRFANEKLFF. The DNA for the CDR3 is TGTGCCAGCAGGAGGTTTGCTAATGAAAAACTGTTTTTT. The rearrangement joins TRBV28 to TRBJ1-4; D uncertain. V dropped 6 bases and J dropped 3 bases, with 8 bases sitting between them. The CDR3 has 13 amino acids. CDR1 is MDHEN and CDR2 is SYDVKM in the germline V gene.

The chain couples TRBV7-2 to TRBJ2-1, with D unclear. The germline V gene has CDR1 SGHTA and CDR2 FQGNSA. The CDR3 extends over 16 amino acids. Trimming left V 5 bases short and J 6 bases short, with 20 bases between. The CDR3 loop is CASSPARKLEGNEQFF. As DNA, the CDR3 is TGTGCCAGCAGCCCCGCGCGAAAGCTAGAAGGCAATGAGCAGTTCTTC.

V gene TRBV12-5 combines with J gene TRBJ2-5, with 9 bases identical to TRBD2. Germline loops: CDR1 LGHNT, CDR2 FRNRAP. V dropped 8 bases and J dropped 6; count of bases not matched to a gene: 19. The CDR3 spans 17 residues. CDR3 amino acids: CASSVAGEGRIEQTQYF. The CDR3 nucleotides read TGTGCTAGTTCGGTAGCGGGAGAAGGTCGAATCGAACAGACCCAGTACTTC.

V is TRBV2 and J is TRBJ2-7; D is perhaps TRBD2 (5 bases). The CDR3 runs to 13 residues. V was clipped by 6 bases and J by 4 bases, with 13 bases between them. Germline loops: CDR1 SNHLY, CDR2 FYNNEI. CDR3 amino acids: CASRNPGYYEQYF. CDR3 DNA: TGTGCCAGCAGGAACCCGGGATATTACGAGCAGTACTTC.

This chain connects TRBV18 to TRBJ1-2; perhaps TRBD1 as D (5 bases). The CDR3 totals 13 residues. With 2 bases removed from V and 6 bases from J, the gap between germline ends came to 10 bases. CDR1 and CDR2 (germline): KGHSH, LQKENI. Here the CDR3 DNA reads TGTGCCAGCTCACCAGGCAGGGCCCATGGCTACACCTTC. It encodes CASSPGRAHGYTF.

V usage is TRBV27 and J usage is TRBJ2-7, with 8 bases that match TRBD2. V lost 6 bases to trimming and J lost 3 bases; unmatched junction nucleotides: 10. Germline loops: CDR1 MNHEY, CDR2 SMNVEV (reference sequence). The length of the CDR3 is 15 residues. In DNA form, the CDR3 reads TGTGCCAGCAGCCCGAAGGGGCTAGCGGGCTACGAGCAGTACTTC. Encoded protein: CASSPKGLAGYEQYF.